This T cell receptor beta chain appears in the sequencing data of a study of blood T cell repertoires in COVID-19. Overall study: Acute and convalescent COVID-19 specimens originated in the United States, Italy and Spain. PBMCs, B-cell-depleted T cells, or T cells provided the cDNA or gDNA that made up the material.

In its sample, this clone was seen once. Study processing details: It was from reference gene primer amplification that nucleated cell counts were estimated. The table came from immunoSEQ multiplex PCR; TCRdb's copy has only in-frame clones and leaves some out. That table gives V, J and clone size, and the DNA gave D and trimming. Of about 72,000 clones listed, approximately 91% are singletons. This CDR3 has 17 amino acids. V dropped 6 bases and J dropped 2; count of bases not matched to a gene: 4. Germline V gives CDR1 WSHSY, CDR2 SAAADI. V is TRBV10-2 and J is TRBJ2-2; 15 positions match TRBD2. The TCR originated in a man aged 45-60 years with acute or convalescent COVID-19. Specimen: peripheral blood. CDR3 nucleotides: TGCGCCAGCAGGGGGACTAGCGGGGGGATTAACACCGGGGAGCTGTTTTTT. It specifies CASRGTSGGINTGELFF.